Listed below are T cell receptor beta chains from one sample, sequenced in a study of T-cell reconstitution after alpha-beta-depleted transplantation in children. Using its own MiXCR run on the PCR reads, TCRdb lists one record per CDR3 protein. The table has 700,000 to 850,000 distinct CDR3 sequences, 16% seen once. The sample here was PBMCs, mostly from graft donor cells, taken 360 days after TCRalphabeta/CD19-depleted stem cell transplant. These receptors were collected from a male patient between 10 and 17 years old who had a stem cell transplant for acute lymphoblastic leukemia, so the T cells may come from the graft donor. CDR3s include the opening cysteine and the closing phenylalanine or tryptophan. A D gene is named only where the DNA matches it firmly. The size entry is marked missing in some rows and otherwise reads once, few, many or a size class.

DNA	CDR3	size	D	V	J
TGTGCCAGCAGCTTATTATCAGCGGGAGACGGGGAGCAGTACTTC	CASSLLSAGDGEQYF	.	TRBD2	TRBV7-3	TRBJ2-7
TGTGCCAGCAGTTTCCGAGGGACCCAGTACTTC	CASSFRGTQYF	many	.	TRBV5-1	TRBJ2-5
TGTGCCACCAGACAGGGCTACGAGCAGTACTTC	CATRQGYEQYF	few	.	TRBV24-1	TRBJ2-7
TGCGCCAGCAGCTGGTCGTGGGAATGGCCTGAAGCTTTCTTT	CASSWSWEWPEAFF	few	.	TRBV5-1	TRBJ1-1
TGTGCCAGCAGTTATGAAAGCAATCAGCCCCAGCATTTT	CASSYESNQPQHF	few	.	TRBV27	TRBJ1-5
TGCAGTGCTAGAGATCAGGGCGGGAGGAATGAGCAGTTCTTC	CSARDQGGRNEQFF	many	TRBD2	TRBV20-1	TRBJ2-1
TGTGCCAGCAGTTACTTGGGGGTGAGGATGAACACTGAAGCTTTCTTT	CASSYLGVRMNTEAFF	.	.	TRBV6-5	TRBJ1-1
TGCGCCAGCAGCTTGGGGGCACCCTCTGGAAACACCATATATTTT	CASSLGAPSGNTIYF	few	.	TRBV5-1	TRBJ1-3
TGTGCCAGCAGTTCTGGGAGCGCTCGCGGTGAGACCCAGTACTTC	CASSSGSARGETQYF	few	.	TRBV4-2	TRBJ2-5
TGTGCCAGCAGATCGCTGGGAGCGGATGAAAAACTGTTTTTT	CASRSLGADEKLFF	.	.	TRBV12-3/TRBV12-4	TRBJ1-4
TGTGCCAGCAGCTTTCGCCCTAAGACTACCACCTACGAGCAGTACTTC	CASSFRPKTTTYEQYF	.	.	TRBV7-8	TRBJ2-7
TGTGCCAGCAGCCACCGGGACTACTACCAAGCCCCCTACGAGCAGTACTTC	CASSHRDYYQAPYEQYF	.	TRBD2	TRBV27	TRBJ2-7
TGTGCCACCAGCCGGGCCCTCTACAATGAGCAGTTCTTC	CATSRALYNEQFF	many	.	TRBV24-1	TRBJ2-1
TGTGCCTGGAGTGTACCGAGACAGGGTGTGGACTATGGCTACACCTTC	CAWSVPRQGVDYGYTF	.	TRBD1	TRBV30	TRBJ1-2
TGTGCCAGCAGTTGGAAGAATGGGGGGACAGATACGCAGTATTTT	CASSWKNGGTDTQYF	.	.	TRBV7-9	TRBJ2-3
TGCAGCGTGGTGACAGGGGGCAATGAGCAGTTCTTC	CSVVTGGNEQFF	many	TRBD1	TRBV29-1	TRBJ2-1
TGTGCCAGCCGACAGTCTAGGGGCTACACCTTC	CASRQSRGYTF	once	.	TRBV19	TRBJ1-2
TGTGCCAGCTCACCGGATTGGGTGGACAGGGGATTCTACAATGAGCAGTTCTTC	CASSPDWVDRGFYNEQFF	.	TRBD1	TRBV18	TRBJ2-1
TGTGCCAGCAGCCAAAGGGGAAGAGGATATATAAATGGCTACACCTTC	CASSQRGRGYINGYTF	.	.	TRBV3-1	TRBJ1-2
TGTGCCAGCAAAACTTCGATACCCTACGAGCAGTACTTC	CASKTSIPYEQYF	few	.	TRBV6-1	TRBJ2-7
TGTGCCAGTAGTATCTCCCGGACACCCTACGAGCAGTACTTC	CASSISRTPYEQYF	.	.	TRBV19	TRBJ2-7
TGTGCCAGCAGTCCTACTAGCGGTCCCTTCAATGAGCAGTTCTTC	CASSPTSGPFNEQFF	.	TRBD2	TRBV11-2	TRBJ2-1
TGCAGCGTTTTGGGGCTGGGGGCCAACGTCCTGACTTTC	CSVLGLGANVLTF	few	.	TRBV29-1	TRBJ2-6
TGTGCCAGCAGCAGGCCCCCAGAAAATGAAAAACTGTTTTTT	CASSRPPENEKLFF	.	.	TRBV7-9	TRBJ1-4
TGCAGCGGTAGACTAGCGGGAGGGACAGATACGCAGTATTTT	CSGRLAGGTDTQYF	.	TRBD2	TRBV29-1	TRBJ2-3
TGTGCCAGCAGTTTAAGGCCATCTGGAAACACCATATATTTT	CASSLRPSGNTIYF	.	.	TRBV12-3/TRBV12-4	TRBJ1-3
TGCAGTGCTAGAAGGGGGGGGTGGGCTAGACAACCCTACGAGCAGTACTTC	CSARRGGWARQPYEQYF	few	.	TRBV20-1	TRBJ2-7